The 31 T cell receptor beta chains given below trace back to one sample, sequenced in a study of T cells in Graves' hyperthyroidism and ophthalmopathy. Authors of the study amplified TCR beta CDR3 regions from RNA transcripts. First-round RT-PCR targeting the TCR CDR3 was performed with the HTBI primer set. Using its own MiXCR run on the multiplex PCR reads, TCRdb lists one record per CDR3 protein. The sample yields about 350,000 distinct CDR3 sequences, over 11% seen once. The material sequenced was blood. Receptor source: a young woman with Graves' hyperthyroidism.

This clonotype was observed at least ten times. The V gene is TRBV11-2, the J gene TRBJ2-7, with 9 bases matching TRBD1. The CDR3 consists of 14 residues. The germline CDR1 and CDR2 sequences are SGHAT and FQNNGV. V lost 5 bases and J lost 3; bases outside the gene matches: 5. In DNA, the CDR3 is TGTGCCAGCAGCACCGGGACAGGGAACTACGAGCAGTACTTC. It encodes CASSTGTGNYEQYF.

This clonotype was seen many times. The chain joins TRBV20-1 to TRBJ2-1, with D perhaps TRBD2 (5 bases). CDR1 and CDR2 from the germline V gene are DFQATT and SNEGSKA (reference sequence). Trimming cost V 5 bases and J 0 bases, with 11 bases left between them. The CDR3 runs 14 residues. CDR3 protein: CSASLALSYNEQFF. CDR3 in DNA: TGCAGTGCTTCCCTAGCCCTCTCCTACAATGAGCAGTTCTTC.

This clonotype was counted ten times or more. The J gene is TRBJ1-3, the V gene TRBV6-2 or TRBV6-3; no firm D call. Per germline, CDR1 MNHEY and CDR2 SVGEGT. V lost 7 bases, J lost 1 base, and 8 bases lay in between. This CDR3 is built from 13 residues. DNA of the CDR3: TGTGCCAGCAAGGCGGCTTCTGGAAACACCATATATTTT. It translates to CASKAASGNTIYF.

This clonotype was counted many times. This CDR3 is CASSPLGRELFF. The CDR3 coding sequence is TGTGCCAGCAGTCCGCTCGGGCGGGAGCTGTTTTTT. The V and J genes are TRBV28 and TRBJ2-2; no definite D call. V gave up 5 bases and J gave up 9 bases, with 10 bases separating them. CDR3 size: 12 residues. CDR1 and CDR2 from the germline V gene are MDHEN and SYDVKM.

This clonotype was detected only a few times. This rearrangement joins TRBV12-3 or TRBV12-4 to TRBJ2-1; D ambiguous. The CDR3 sequence is 13 residues long. Deletions cut 3 bases from V and 6 bases from J, with 9 bases between. The CDR3, as DNA: TGTGCCAGCAGTTTGCTAGTTTTCAATGAGCAGTTCTTC. Its translation: CASSLLVFNEQFF.

This clonotype was seen a single time. This may be a read error: a much more frequent sequence differs by one nucleotide. This chain connects TRBV27 to TRBJ2-1; no clear D. Germline CDR1 reads MNHEY; CDR2 reads SMNVEV (reference sequence). There are 14 residues in the CDR3. CDR3 sequence reads: CASGLWASSGEQFF. Written as DNA, the CDR3 is TGTGCCAGCGGTTTATGGGCTAGTTCGGGTGAGCAGTTCTTC.

This clonotype has more than one count but fewer than ten. The V and J genes are TRBV20-1 and TRBJ2-3, with 10 bases fitting TRBD2. The CDR3 runs 15 residues. After removal of 1 base from V and 7 bases from J, the junction contained 8 bases not matched to a gene. CDR1 DFQATT and CDR2 SNEGSKA come from the germline V gene (reference sequence). CDR3 region: CSARGSSGSENTQYF. In DNA, the CDR3 is TGCAGTGCTAGAGGGTCTAGCGGGAGCGAAAATACGCAGTATTTT.

The rearrangement links TRBV19 to TRBJ2-2; D uncertain. Trimming removed 10 bases at V and 6 bases at J, with 15 bases between. Germline assignment: CDR1 LNHDA and CDR2 SQIVND (reference sequence). CDR3 length equals 13 residues. The CDR3 DNA follows: TGTGCCACCACTTTACAAGATCCCGGGGAGCTGTTTTTT. Protein: CATTLQDPGELFF.

This clonotype was found a few times. The genes are TRBV20-1 and TRBJ2-4, with TRBD2 matching over 11 bases. J was trimmed by 3 bases and V by 4 bases; bases with no gene match: 8. The CDR3 spans 16 residues. CDR1 and CDR2 (germline): DFQATT, SNEGSKA (reference sequence). The CDR3 is CSATGLAVPVKNIQYF. In DNA, the CDR3 is TGCAGTGCTACGGGACTAGCGGTTCCCGTCAAAAACATTCAGTACTTC.

The chain recombines TRBV24-1 with TRBJ2-7; a possible D gene is TRBD2 (5 bases). Germline loops: CDR1 KGHDR, CDR2 SFDVKD. Trimming removed 8 bases from V and 0 bases from J, with 13 bases in between. The CDR3 is made up of 14 amino acids. Here the CDR3 reads CATKADSPSYEQYF. The CDR3 region has the DNA TGTGCCACCAAGGCGGACTCCCCCTCCTACGAGCAGTACTTC.

V is TRBV7-2 and J is TRBJ2-5, with 7 bases lining up with TRBD1. With 3 bases clipped from V and 5 bases from J, the junction kept 3 bases outside the gene matches. There are 13 residues in the CDR3. Germline assignment: CDR1 SGHTA and CDR2 FQGNSA. The CDR3 loop reads CASSFTGDETQYF. The CDR3 coding sequence is TGTGCCAGCAGCTTCACAGGGGACGAGACCCAGTACTTC.

This clonotype was counted between two and nine times. The chain links TRBV25-1 to TRBJ2-1; no clear D. The CDR3 contains 14 residues. Germline V gene lookup returns CDR1 MGHDK and CDR2 SYGVNS. Trimming removed 7 bases from V and 1 base from J, with 11 bases in between. The CDR3 DNA reads TGTGCCAGCAACTTTTTGGGGTCCTACAATGAGCAGTTCTTC. It translates to CASNFLGSYNEQFF.

This clonotype was counted between two and nine times. The V and J genes are TRBV27 and TRBJ2-2; D is uncertain. Trimming took 2 bases from V and 10 from J, leaving 17 bases between them. This CDR3 comprises 15 residues. Germline assignment: CDR1 MNHEY and CDR2 SMNVEV (reference sequence). CDR3 loop: CASSLGQVGLTELFF. In DNA form, the CDR3 reads TGTGCCAGCAGTTTAGGCCAAGTTGGGTTGACGGAGCTGTTTTTT.

The V and J genes are TRBV19 and TRBJ2-1; D possibly uses TRBD1 or TRBD2 (5 bases each). Germline CDR1 and CDR2: LNHDA and SQIVND (reference sequence). Trimming took 10 bases from V and 3 from J, leaving 13 bases between them. This CDR3 region has 13 residues. The CDR3 nucleotides are TGTGCCACTAGAGGGGAATACTACAATGAGCAGTTCTTC. Encoded protein: CATRGEYYNEQFF.

This clonotype occurred many times. The rearrangement joins TRBV27 to TRBJ1-6; no clear D. Germline lookup yields CDR1 MNHEY and CDR2 SMNVEV (reference sequence). Trimming left V 4 bases short and J 10 bases short, with 14 bases between. The CDR3 has 14 residues. CDR3 DNA: TGTGCCAGCAGTTGGGGATCAAAAACCTCACCCCTCCACTTT. It yields the protein CASSWGSKTSPLHF.

There are a few counts of this clonotype. The V and J genes are TRBV28 and TRBJ2-4; 9 bases agree with TRBD2. Germline CDR1 is MDHEN and CDR2 is SYDVKM. This CDR3 is built from 21 residues. The junction had 18 bases not matched to a gene; V was cut back by 2 bases and J by 1 base. The CDR3 sequence: CASSLTFPRTSVRVAKNIQYF. The CDR3 bases are TGTGCCAGCAGTTTAACGTTCCCTCGGACTAGCGTCAGGGTGGCCAAAAACATTCAGTACTTC.

Remarks on this clonotype: Sequence at one end of the junction differs from germline and may be a read error. CDR3 sequence: CANSQVPQETQYF. For the CDR3, the DNA is TGTGCCAACAGCCAAGTGCCCCAAGAGACCCAGTACTTC. V usage is TRBV3-1 and J usage is TRBJ2-5, with D uncertain. CDR3 length equals 13 residues. The germline V gene has CDR1 LGHDT and CDR2 YNNKEL (reference sequence).

In this sample, this clonotype turned up many times. This chain connects TRBV6-1 to TRBJ2-3; D gene unclear. Trimming left V 5 bases short and J 2 bases short, with 20 bases between. Germline V CDR1 and CDR2: MNHNS, SASEGT. This CDR3 is 17 amino acids long. The CDR3 reads CASSSPRSYIHTDTQYF. In nucleotides, the CDR3 is TGTGCCAGCAGTTCGCCCCGTTCGTATATCCACACAGATACGCAGTATTTT.

This clonotype was counted a few times. The chain couples TRBV3-1 to TRBJ1-5; D remains unclear. V was clipped by 0 bases and J by 4 bases, with 4 bases between them. This CDR3 spans 13 amino acids. Germline V gene data show CDR1 as LGHDT and CDR2 as YNNKEL (reference sequence). The CDR3 region is CASSQDMNQPQHF. The CDR3 DNA reads as TGTGCCAGCAGCCAAGACATGAATCAGCCCCAGCATTTT.

V is TRBV19 and J is TRBJ1-1; D is undetermined. Trimming took 5 bases from V and 1 from J, leaving 11 bases between them. There are 14 residues in the CDR3. Germline V lookup: CDR1 LNHDA, CDR2 SQIVND (reference sequence). The CDR3 is CASSRRAQNTEAFF. Written as DNA, the CDR3 is TGTGCCAGTAGTCGGAGAGCCCAGAACACTGAAGCTTTCTTT.

This clonotype was observed at least ten times. The chain combines TRBV28 with TRBJ1-5; 10 bases map to TRBD1. J was trimmed by 7 bases and V by 5 bases; bases with no gene match: 8. Germline V gene lookup returns CDR1 MDHEN and CDR2 SYDVKM. The length of the CDR3 is 15 residues. Here the CDR3 DNA reads TGTGCCAGCAGTGATTTAGGGACAGGGGTACAGCCCCAGCATTTT. This translates into CASSDLGTGVQPQHF.

This clonotype occurred a few times. V is TRBV5-1 and J is TRBJ2-3; 10 bases are shared with TRBD2. Germline lookup yields CDR1 SGHRS and CDR2 YFSETQ. Germline trimming cut 4 bases from V and 3 bases from J; bases unmatched to any gene: 5. CDR3 size: 15 residues. For the CDR3, the DNA is TGCGCCAGCAGCCCGTCGGGACTAGCGACAGATACGCAGTATTTT. Translation: CASSPSGLATDTQYF.

In regard to this clonotype: At one end the junction does not follow the germline gene, possibly because of a read error. The chain recombines TRBV7-9 with TRBJ2-3; 10 nucleotides match TRBD2. Germline V gene lookup returns CDR1 SEHNR and CDR2 FQNEAQ (reference sequence). The CDR3 covers 14 residues. This chain's CDR3 is CASGASGRTDMQYF. For the CDR3, the DNA is TGTGCCAGCGGGGCTAGCGGGAGAACAGATATGCAGTATTTT. The full variable domain, with the rest looked up from reference TRBV7-9 and TRBJ2-3, is DTGVSQNPRHKITKRGQNVTFRCDPISEHNRLYWYRQTLGQGPEFLTYFQNEAQLEKSRLLSDRFSAERPKGSFSTLEIQRTEQGDSAMYLCASGASGRTDMQYFGPGTRLTVL.

This clonotype was detected only a few times. CDR3 coding DNA: TGCGCCAGCAGCTTGCAAGAACCCAGCACAGATACGCAGTATTTT. Residues: CASSLQEPSTDTQYF. The V call is TRBV5-1, the J call TRBJ2-3; D unresolved. Germline CDR1 reads SGHRS; CDR2 reads YFSETQ. V was cut by 1 base and J by 0 bases, with 9 bases left in between. The CDR3 totals 15 residues.

This clonotype was detected a few times. The V and J genes are TRBV20-1 and TRBJ1-5; D is unresolved. This CDR3 has 13 residues. CDR1 and CDR2 from the germline V gene are DFQATT and SNEGSKA (reference sequence). Trimming shortened V by 6 bases and J by 1 base, and 10 bases separated the two germline ends. The CDR3 loop is CSATYTSNQPQHF. CDR3 sequence (DNA): TGCAGTGCCACTTACACGAGCAATCAGCCCCAGCATTTT.

This clonotype was counted once. A much bigger clone sits one base away, suggesting this may be a read error. The CDR3 does not end in the conserved phenylalanine or tryptophan, so this is likely a read error. The chain has TRBV24-1 and TRBJ2-3, with D unresolved. The CDR3 covers 13 residues. Germline V gene data show CDR1 as KGHDR and CDR2 as SFDVKD. The V and J ends lost 6 bases and 2 bases respectively, with 8 bases between them. This chain's CDR3 is CATSHFLTDTQYL. DNA for the CDR3: TGTGCCACCAGTCACTTCCTCACAGATACGCAGTATTTA.

This chain uses TRBV2 with TRBJ2-7; D is unclear. The CDR3 is made up of 13 amino acids. V lost 2 bases and J 7 bases, leaving 12 bases between the germline ends. From germline, CDR1 is SNHLY and CDR2 FYNNEI. CDR3 bases: TGTGCCAGCAGTGAATATCTCGCTGAAGAGCAGTACTTC. Amino acids: CASSEYLAEEQYF.

This clonotype was seen many times. The V call is TRBV28, the J call TRBJ2-2; 8 nucleotides agree with TRBD1. Trimming took 1 base from V and 3 from J; bases not matched to a gene: 4. The CDR3 consists of 16 residues. Germline CDR1 is MDHEN and CDR2 is SYDVKM. The CDR3 nucleotides read TGTGCCAGCAGTTTATTCCAGGGGGCGTACACCGGGGAGCTGTTTTTT. Residues: CASSLFQGAYTGELFF.

The table lists this clonotype with a few counts. This chain joins TRBV5-1 and TRBJ1-2; no clear D. The CDR3 runs to 16 residues. V lost 4 bases and J lost 7, with 23 bases in between. Per the germline V gene, CDR1 is SGHRS and CDR2 is YFSETQ. CDR3 sequence reads: CASSPGLLGPSSGYTF. The CDR3 bases are TGCGCCAGCAGCCCGGGCCTTTTAGGCCCTTCGTCTGGCTACACCTTC.

This clonotype was observed many times. The chain combines TRBV11-2 with TRBJ1-4; TRBD1 matches 7 bases. This CDR3 comprises 17 residues. Germline CDR1 is SGHAT and CDR2 is FQNNGV. V gave up 3 bases and J gave up 4 bases; unmatched junction bases: 11. The DNA of the CDR3 is TGTGCCAGCAGCTTGGGGACAGCCGGGAATTATAATGAAAAACTGTTTTTT. Amino acids: CASSLGTAGNYNEKLFF. Combining the CDR3 with reference TRBV11-2 and TRBJ1-4 gives the whole variable domain EAGVAQSPRYKIIEKRQSVAFWCNPISGHATLYWYQQILGQGPKLLIQFQNNGVVDDSQLPKDRFSAERLKGVDSTLKIQPAKLEDSAVYLCASSLGTAGNYNEKLFFGSGTQLSVL.

This clonotype has only a few counts. V gene TRBV11-2 combines with J gene TRBJ2-1, with D perhaps TRBD2 (6 bases). The germline V gene encodes CDR1 SGHAT and CDR2 FQNNGV. V was pared by 2 bases and J by 4 bases, with 15 bases between. The CDR3 spans 16 residues. CDR3 nucleotide sequence: TGTGCCAGCAGCTTATGGGGGAGGAACCTATACAATGAGCAGTTCTTC. Its translation is CASSLWGRNLYNEQFF.